A single sample is the source of the 32 T cell receptor beta chains below, sequenced in a study of regulatory T cells in long-lasting Graves disease. Relying on iRepertoire HTBI primers and Arm-PCR of CDR3 regions, the team built TCR beta libraries. TCRdb reprocessed the multiplex PCR reads with MiXCR, giving one entry per CDR3 protein. The top ten hold about 11% of the sample, which has under 500,000 distinct CDR3 sequences, 15% to 20% seen once. Time point meaning: newly diagnosed GD, antithyroid drugs for less than 3 months. Extracted RNA from PBMCs served as the source of the TCR library. The same sample was also used in a study of T cells in Graves' hyperthyroidism and ophthalmopathy.

Material: peripheral blood mononuclear cells (PBMCs), obtained at new diagnosis, from a patient treated with antithyroid drugs. These TCRs come from a woman between 25 and 40 years old with Graves disease.

This clonotype was counted at least ten times. The chain combines TRBV20-1 with TRBJ2-1; the D gene is possibly TRBD2 (5 bases). Germline lookup yields CDR1 DFQATT and CDR2 SNEGSKA (reference sequence). The CDR3 is 15 amino acids. Trimming pared 6 bases from V and 1 base from J, leaving 16 bases between. In nucleotides, the CDR3 is TGCAGTGCCGGACTCTTCTCCGAGTCCTACAATGAGCAGTTCTTC. It encodes CSAGLFSESYNEQFF.

In this sample, this clonotype turned up many times. The rearrangement uses TRBV2 and TRBJ1-6; TRBD1 aligns across 8 bases. The CDR3 is 14 residues long. V trimming: 4 bases; J trimming: 8 bases; junction bases outside the gene matches: 4. Germline V gene data show CDR1 as SNHLY and CDR2 as FYNNEI. The CDR3 coding sequence is TGTGCCAGCAGTGTGACAGGGGTCGATTCACCCCTCCACTTT. It yields the protein CASSVTGVDSPLHF.

The V and J genes are TRBV19 and TRBJ2-4; no definite D call. CDR1 is LNHDA, CDR2 SQIVND, per germline (reference sequence). CDR3 size: 12 residues. V was cut by 5 bases and J by 5 bases, with 7 bases left in between. The CDR3 here is CASSVAENIQYF. The DNA of the CDR3 is TGTGCCAGTAGTGTCGCAGAAAACATTCAGTACTTC.

This clonotype has only a few counts. This chain connects TRBV19 to TRBJ1-1; D not resolved. Germline values: CDR1 LNHDA, CDR2 SQIVND (reference sequence). Trimming left V 5 bases short and J 0 bases short, with 16 bases between. The CDR3 extends over 16 amino acids. The CDR3 region is CASSVVFGGMNTEAFF. The CDR3 nucleotides read TGTGCCAGTAGTGTGGTCTTTGGCGGAATGAACACTGAAGCTTTCTTT.

This clonotype came up many times. The J gene is TRBJ2-3, the V gene TRBV9; no clear D gene. Germline lookup yields CDR1 SGDLS and CDR2 YYNGEE. With 0 bases removed from V and 5 bases from J, the gap between germline ends came to 16 bases. CDR3 length equals 16 residues. The CDR3 spells CASSVEGGPTGDTQYF. The CDR3 bases are TGTGCCAGCAGCGTAGAGGGTGGCCCGACTGGAGATACGCAGTATTTT.

This chain joins TRBV5-1 and TRBJ2-5; D is ambiguous. The CDR3 has 14 amino acids. Germline CDR1 SGHRS, CDR2 YFSETQ. The V gene lost 0 bases and the J gene lost 5 bases, with 11 bases spanning the gap. The CDR3 is CASSLGIAPETQYF. In nucleotides, the CDR3 is TGCGCCAGCAGCTTGGGGATTGCCCCCGAGACCCAGTACTTC.

This clonotype was recorded many times. V and J are TRBV7-2 and TRBJ2-4; 9 nucleotides line up with TRBD1. The V gene's germline CDR1 is SGHTA and CDR2 FQGNSA. There are 15 residues in the CDR3. V was clipped by 1 base and J by 8 bases; unmatched bases: 6. The DNA of the CDR3 is TGTGCCAGCAGCTTAGAGGGGACAGGGTCCCACATTCAGTACTTC. This translates into CASSLEGTGSHIQYF.

This clonotype was observed at least ten times. The chain joins TRBV11-1 to TRBJ2-3, with TRBD1 identical over 11 bases. This CDR3 contains 15 residues. CDR1 is SGHAT, CDR2 FQDESV, per germline (reference sequence). V was clipped by 5 bases and J by 3 bases; unmatched bases: 4. CDR3 coding DNA: TGTGCCAGCAGCCCCCGGGACAGGGGGACAGATACGCAGTATTTT. Its translation is CASSPRDRGTDTQYF.

Regarding this clonotype: This may be a read error, as it is one base from a much larger clone. The chain carries TRBV2 and TRBJ2-7, with 13 bases that match TRBD2. In germline, CDR1 is SNHLY, CDR2 FYNNEI. The CDR3 is 16 amino acids. V lost 6 bases and J lost 7; bases outside the gene matches: 12. CDR3 amino acids: CASSRSLAGGVNEQYF. The CDR3 DNA is TGTGCCAGCAGCCGATCACTAGCGGGAGGGGTAAATGAGCAGTACTTC.

This clonotype occurred a few times. This chain joins TRBV20-1 and TRBJ2-7; TRBD1 aligns across 8 bases. Germline CDR1 DFQATT, CDR2 SNEGSKA (reference sequence). There are 17 residues in the CDR3. With V trimmed by 5 bases and J by 2 bases, 17 bases remained unmatched. CDR3 DNA sequence: TGCAGTGCTCAAACACGGACAGGGCCGAAACCCCCCTACGAGCAGTACTTC. This encodes CSAQTRTGPKPPYEQYF.

In the case of this clonotype: A much larger clonotype is one base distant, so this may be a read error. The chain couples TRBV6-1 to TRBJ1-2, with TRBD1 matching 8 bases. Germline values: CDR1 MNHNS, CDR2 SASEGT. The ends lost 2 bases at V and 6 bases at J; junction bases unmatched: 5. The length of the CDR3 is 14 residues. CDR3 loop: CASSEPGQGDGYTF. The CDR3, as DNA: TGTGCCAGCAGTGAACCAGGACAGGGAGATGGCTACACCTTC.

This clonotype was found many times. This chain joins TRBV3-1 and TRBJ2-3; a weak D match, TRBD2 (6 bases). Germline CDR1 and CDR2: LGHDT and YNNKEL (reference sequence). There are 14 residues in the CDR3. Trimming shortened V by 4 bases and J by 2 bases, and 10 bases separated the two germline ends. The CDR3 nucleotides read TGTGCCAGCAGCCCCAGGAGGGTCACAGATACGCAGTATTTT. Translating it yields CASSPRRVTDTQYF.

This clonotype was detected many times. The rearrangement uses TRBV18 and TRBJ2-7; 7 bases match TRBD1. From germline, CDR1 is KGHSH and CDR2 LQKENI. The CDR3 is 13 amino acids. V dropped 4 bases and J dropped 2; count of bases not matched to a gene: 2. The CDR3 sequence is CASSRDSTYEQYF. The DNA for the CDR3 is TGTGCCAGCTCACGGGACAGCACCTACGAGCAGTACTTC.

This rearrangement joins TRBV20-1 to TRBJ1-5, with D possibly being TRBD1 (5 bases). Germline V gives CDR1 DFQATT, CDR2 SNEGSKA (reference sequence). Trimming removed 6 bases at V and 1 base at J, with 13 bases between. There are 14 residues in the CDR3. In DNA form, the CDR3 reads TGCAGTGCCGCACCGGGGGGGAGCAATCAGCCCCAGCATTTT. It codes for CSAAPGGSNQPQHF.

This clonotype has at least ten counts. This sequence joins TRBV6-1 and TRBJ1-2, with D perhaps TRBD1 (6 bases). CDR1 is MNHNS, CDR2 SASEGT, per germline. Trimming shortened V by 6 bases and J by 0 bases, and 23 bases separated the two germline ends. This CDR3 has 18 amino acids. CDR3 in amino acids: CASSPIPWTAKANYGYTF. The CDR3, as DNA: TGTGCCAGCAGCCCAATCCCCTGGACAGCCAAAGCTAACTATGGCTACACCTTC.

The rearrangement links TRBV5-5 to TRBJ2-7; TRBD1 might be the D (6 bases). The V gene lost 5 bases and the J gene lost 3 bases, with 12 bases spanning the gap. This CDR3 spans 13 amino acids. CDR1 and CDR2 (germline): SGHKS, YYEKEE (reference sequence). The CDR3 nucleotides read TGTGCCAGCAGTGGACAGCCGATCTACGAGCAGTACTTC. Translated, it gives CASSGQPIYEQYF.

This clonotype was counted ten times or more. The V gene is TRBV11-2, the J gene TRBJ2-1; D remains ambiguous. V was shortened by 0 bases and J by 4 bases, with 16 bases between the two germline ends. Germline V gives CDR1 SGHAT, CDR2 FQNNGV. The CDR3 loop spans 17 amino acids. CDR3 DNA: TGTGCCAGCAGCTTAGATGAAGACCCGGAGCTATACAATGAGCAGTTCTTC. Amino acid sequence: CASSLDEDPELYNEQFF. Based on the CDR3 plus reference TRBV11-2 and TRBJ2-1, the full variable domain is EAGVAQSPRYKIIEKRQSVAFWCNPISGHATLYWYQQILGQGPKLLIQFQNNGVVDDSQLPKDRFSAERLKGVDSTLKIQPAKLEDSAVYLCASSLDEDPELYNEQFFGPGTRLTVL.

This clonotype was seen a handful of times. The chain carries TRBV4-1 and TRBJ1-1; 7 positions match TRBD1. CDR1 and CDR2 (germline): MGHRA, YSYEKL. V shed 0 bases and J 4 bases; nucleotides not matched to a gene: 8. There are 16 residues in the CDR3. The CDR3 nucleotides read TGCGCCAGCAGCCAAGATCCGACAGGGTTGGGCACTGAAGCTTTCTTT. As protein: CASSQDPTGLGTEAFF.

Many counts were recorded for this clonotype. The gene calls are TRBV7-9 and TRBJ1-1; possibly TRBD1 for D (5 bases). CDR1 is SEHNR, CDR2 FQNEAQ, per germline (reference sequence). This CDR3 spans 11 amino acids. Trimming cost V 0 bases and J 10 bases, with 6 bases left between them. The CDR3: CASSLAGGAFF. Written as DNA, the CDR3 is TGTGCCAGCAGCTTAGCCGGGGGAGCTTTCTTT. Full variable domain (remainder filled in from reference TRBV7-9 and TRBJ1-1): DTGVSQNPRHKITKRGQNVTFRCDPISEHNRLYWYRQTLGQGPEFLTYFQNEAQLEKSRLLSDRFSAERPKGSFSTLEIQRTEQGDSAMYLCASSLAGGAFFGQGTRLTVV.

The J gene is TRBJ2-5, the V gene TRBV27; D is undetermined. The CDR3 has 17 residues. CDR1 and CDR2 from the germline V gene are MNHEY and SMNVEV (reference sequence). V was cut by 5 bases and J by 5 bases, with 24 bases left in between. The CDR3 loop is CASSLFRSGGAGETQYF. CDR3 DNA sequence: TGTGCCAGCAGTCTATTCCGTTCAGGTGGTGCTGGGGAGACCCAGTACTTC.

This clonotype was seen repeatedly, ten times or more. The rearrangement uses TRBV30 and TRBJ2-1; tentative D call: TRBD2 (6 bases). Per the germline V gene, CDR1 is GTSNPN and CDR2 is SVGIG (reference sequence). V was cut by 2 bases and J by 4 bases, with 12 bases left in between. CDR3 length equals 14 residues. CDR3 nucleotide sequence: TGTGCCTGGAGTCGGGCGGGAAGATACAATGAGCAGTTCTTC. It specifies CAWSRAGRYNEQFF.

In DNA, the CDR3 is TGTGCCAGCAGCCAAGTCCGGACCGGGGAGCTGTTTTTT. Its protein product is CASSQVRTGELFF. The chain uses TRBV14 and TRBJ2-2; D is unresolved. Germline lookup yields CDR1 SGHDN and CDR2 FVKESK. There are 13 residues in the CDR3. The V end lost 1 base, the J end lost 5 bases, and 5 bases lay between the germline ends.

The rearrangement uses TRBV27 and TRBJ2-5; no reliable D call. Per germline, CDR1 MNHEY and CDR2 SMNVEV (reference sequence). The CDR3 extends over 10 amino acids. V gave up 10 bases and J gave up 9 bases, with 12 bases separating them. CDR3 DNA: TGTGCCAACCAAAAATCTCCCCAGTACTTC. Translation gives CANQKSPQYF.

V is TRBV20-1 and J is TRBJ1-5, with D hard to call. The CDR3 totals 17 residues. Germline V CDR1 and CDR2: DFQATT, SNEGSKA (reference sequence). V gave up 0 bases and J gave up 1 base, with 16 bases separating them. As DNA, the CDR3 is TGCAGTGCTAGAGATCTTAGCACCCGGTCAAGCAATCAGCCCCAGCATTTT. Residues: CSARDLSTRSSNQPQHF.

This clonotype has only a few counts. This chain joins TRBV7-2 and TRBJ2-3; 11 bases line up with TRBD2. J lost 4 bases, V lost 1 base, and 13 bases had no gene match. This CDR3 comprises 19 residues. CDR1 SGHTA and CDR2 FQGNSA come from the germline V gene. CDR3 in DNA: TGTGCCAGCAGCTTAGACCTAGGCGGTCTAGCGGGAGGTTCAGATACGCAGTATTTT. It encodes CASSLDLGGLAGGSDTQYF.

As regards this clonotype: At one of its ends the junction is not consistent with the germline gene, which may arise from a read error. The chain employs TRBV19 and TRBJ2-5; a possible D gene is TRBD2 (6 bases). Germline loops: CDR1 LNHDA, CDR2 SQIVND (reference sequence). There are 14 residues in the CDR3. The CDR3 coding sequence is TGTGCCAGTAGCCCAGGGACTTTGCAAGAGGCCCAGTACTTC. It is translated as CASSPGTLQEAQYF.

This sequence joins TRBV18 and TRBJ2-5, with 10 bases identical to TRBD2. The CDR3 totals 15 residues. V was pared by 8 bases and J by 3 bases, with 9 bases of the junction left unmatched. Germline V gene sequence: CDR1 KGHSH, CDR2 LQKENI. The DNA for the CDR3 is TGTGCCAGCCGAGGCGCTAGCGGGAGAGAAGAGACCCAGTACTTC. This encodes CASRGASGREETQYF.

This clonotype was picked up a small number of times. The chain is built from TRBV4-1 and TRBJ2-1; no clear D. This CDR3 contains 16 residues. Between the trimmed V and J ends, which lost 1 base and 5 bases, there was a span of 15 bases. CDR1 and CDR2 from the germline V gene are MGHRA and YSYEKL. CDR3 sequence: CASSQGFGPRDNEQFF. In DNA form, the CDR3 reads TGCGCCAGCAGCCAAGGATTCGGACCCCGGGACAATGAGCAGTTCTTC.

With respect to this clonotype: This could be a read error, since a much larger clone is one nucleotide away. The rearrangement uses TRBV29-1 and TRBJ1-5, with D unclear. The V gene's germline CDR1 is SQVTM and CDR2 ANQGSEA. CDR3 length equals 13 residues. Here the CDR3 reads CSAGDHYDQPQHF. In DNA, the CDR3 is TGCAGTGCCGGTGACCACTATGATCAGCCCCAGCATTTT. The full variable domain, completed using reference TRBV29-1 and TRBJ1-5, is SAVISQKPSRDICQRGTSLTIQCQVDSQVTMMFWYRQQPGQSLTLIATANQGSEATYESGFVIDKFPISRPNLTFSTLTVSNMSPEDSSIYLCSAGDHYDQPQHFGDGTRLSIL.

This clonotype was seen repeatedly, ten times or more. The rearrangement joins TRBV11-2 to TRBJ2-7; TRBD1 matches at 8 bases. V gave up 6 bases and J gave up 3 bases; unmatched junction bases: 7. This CDR3 is 14 amino acids long. Germline V gives CDR1 SGHAT, CDR2 FQNNGV. The CDR3 region is CASRWGTGGYEQYF. For the CDR3, the DNA is TGTGCCAGCAGATGGGGAACAGGGGGCTACGAGCAGTACTTC.

This clonotype has at least ten counts. J is TRBJ2-1 and V is TRBV2, with D possibly TRBD2 on 5 matching bases. The V gene lost 4 bases and the J gene lost 4 bases, with 17 bases spanning the gap. The CDR3 covers 16 residues. Germline V gene data show CDR1 as SNHLY and CDR2 as FYNNEI. The CDR3 reads CASSGRSRERYNEQFF. The CDR3 DNA sequence: TGTGCCAGCAGTGGAAGGAGTAGGGAGAGGTACAATGAGCAGTTCTTC.

V is TRBV12-3 or TRBV12-4 and J is TRBJ2-1; D is ambiguous. This CDR3 region has 16 residues. V lost 4 bases, J lost 2 bases, and 15 bases lay in between. DNA of the CDR3: TGTGCCAGCAGTTATTCAGACACGATCCCCTACAATGAGCAGTTCTTC. Translation gives CASSYSDTIPYNEQFF.